This T cell receptor beta chain was captured by sequencing in a study of cytomegalovirus exposure and HLA in healthy donors. Overall study findings and caveats: A later analysis linked a missense variant in DCLRE1C to the trimming of TCR beta V and J genes. A later analysis showed HLA-associated TCR beta chains outstripping equally common others in clonal expansion. Sequencing had likely introduced a cluster of highly shared sequence variants as an artifact.

A note on this clone: What it recognizes is unknown.

The PCR contained 60 Vbeta and 13 Jbeta primers. This table comes from immunoSEQ multiplex PCR, and its TCRdb copy is limited to in-frame clones, with some not included. The sample has under 200,000 clones, 75% to 90% seen once. The TCR sequence derives from a woman in her fifties or sixties in good health and CMV-seropositive. Sequenced material: PBMCs.

CDR3: CASSLGHGLADEQFF. The CDR3, as DNA: TGTGCCAGCAGCTTAGGGCACGGACTAGCCGATGAGCAGTTCTTC. The chain has TRBV7-2 and TRBJ2-1; 8 nucleotides align to TRBD2. The CDR3 loop spans 15 amino acids. Germline lookup yields CDR1 SGHTA and CDR2 FQGNSA. With V trimmed by 1 base and J by 8 bases, 7 bases remained unmatched. Variable domain in full (rest from reference TRBV7-2 and TRBJ2-1): GAGVSQSPSNKVTEKGKDVELRCDPISGHTALYWYRQSLGQGLEFLIYFQGNSAPDKSGLPSDRFSAERTGGSVSTLTIQRTQQEDSAVYLCASSLGHGLADEQFFGPGTRLTVL.